The present T cell receptor beta chain was sequenced within a study of shared clonotypes between healthy human individuals. Sequencing used immunoSEQ multiplex PCR; TCRdb keeps in-frame clones, though not all of them. This table holds 150,000 to 200,000 clones, around 63% found once. Trimming cost V 3 bases and J 9 bases; bases outside gene matches: 7. CDR3 size: 13 residues. The V gene's germline CDR1 is LNHDA and CDR2 SQIVND (reference sequence). This clone was observed many times. Its antigen is undetermined. General observations from the study: Naive CD4 clonotypes overlapped across a handful of donors at approximately 5.5%.

The sequencing input was memory CD4+ T cells sorted from blood. As for subset: CD45RA-negative fraction. The rearrangement links TRBV19 to TRBJ1-2; TRBD1 agrees at 7 bases. This TCR was sampled from a young man in good health. DNA for the CDR3: TGTGCCAGTAGTATTGGGACAGTTCCGAGCTACACCTTC. It encodes CASSIGTVPSYTF. Supplemented by reference TRBV19 and TRBJ1-2, the full variable domain reads DGGITQSPKYLFRKEGQNVTLSCEQNLNHDAMYWYRQDPGQGLRLIYYSQIVNDFQKGDIAEGYSVSREKKESFPLTVTSAQKNPTAFYLCASSIGTVPSYTFGSGTRLTVV.